This is a list of T cell receptor beta chains from one sample in a study of T-cell reconstitution after alpha-beta-depleted transplantation in children. MiXCR, run by TCRdb on the PCR reads, gives a single entry per CDR3 protein. The sample holds some 240,000 distinct CDR3 sequences, more than 10% seen once. Here the sequenced sample was PBMCs from the stem cell graft donor, taken from the stem cell graft. All receptors derive from a human donor who donated a stem cell graft to a child with acute lymphoblastic leukemia. Each CDR3 is given with its conserved first and last residue. The D gene is left open where the match is weak. Rows may omit the clone size; those that give it use once, few, many or a size class.

j_call: TRBJ1-2; d_call: TRBD1; cdr3_length: 14; v_call: TRBV6-1; clone_size: many; cdr3_aa: CASTTRPGTAGYTF; cdr3_nt: TGTGCCAGCACGACTCGGCCAGGGACAGCTGGCTACACCTTC
j_call: TRBJ2-3; d_call: .; cdr3_length: 14; v_call: TRBV12-3/TRBV12-4; clone_size: few; cdr3_aa: CASSLDVGADTQYF; cdr3_nt: TGTGCCAGCAGTTTAGATGTGGGCGCAGATACGCAGTATTTT
j_call: TRBJ1-5; d_call: .; cdr3_length: 14; v_call: TRBV20-1; clone_size: few; cdr3_aa: CSAWRRGEDQPQHF; cdr3_nt: TGCAGTGCATGGCGGAGGGGGGAGGATCAGCCCCAGCATTTT
j_call: TRBJ2-5; d_call: TRBD2; cdr3_length: 17; v_call: TRBV9; clone_size: .; cdr3_aa: CASSVGTIAGGPETQYF; cdr3_nt: TGTGCCAGCAGCGTAGGTACGATCGCGGGAGGGCCAGAGACCCAGTACTTC
j_call: TRBJ2-7; d_call: TRBD1; cdr3_length: 18; v_call: TRBV28; clone_size: many; cdr3_aa: CASSFRSGTGVRSYEQYF; cdr3_nt: TGTGCCAGCAGTTTTAGATCCGGGACAGGGGTTCGTTCCTACGAGCAGTACTTC
j_call: TRBJ2-7; d_call: .; cdr3_length: 11; v_call: TRBV6-1; clone_size: few; cdr3_aa: CASTTTYEQYF; cdr3_nt: TGTGCCAGCACAACCACCTACGAGCAGTACTTC
j_call: TRBJ1-2; d_call: TRBD1; cdr3_length: 16; v_call: TRBV9; clone_size: .; cdr3_aa: CASSVATGQALGGYTF; cdr3_nt: TGTGCCAGCAGCGTAGCCACCGGACAGGCCCTGGGTGGCTACACCTTC
j_call: TRBJ2-5; d_call: .; cdr3_length: 14; v_call: TRBV12-3/TRBV12-4; clone_size: many; cdr3_aa: CASSDKHIQETQYF; cdr3_nt: TGTGCCAGCAGCGACAAACACATCCAAGAGACCCAGTACTTC
j_call: TRBJ2-5; d_call: .; cdr3_length: 13; v_call: TRBV4-3; clone_size: many; cdr3_aa: CANAPTVQETQYF; cdr3_nt: TGCGCCAACGCACCGACAGTTCAAGAGACCCAGTACTTC
j_call: TRBJ1-1; d_call: .; cdr3_length: 15; v_call: TRBV6-1; clone_size: many; cdr3_aa: CASSDYGYLNTEAFF; cdr3_nt: TGTGCCAGCAGTGATTACGGATATCTGAACACTGAAGCTTTCTTT
j_call: TRBJ2-1; d_call: .; cdr3_length: 15; v_call: TRBV4-3; clone_size: many; cdr3_aa: CASSPRSPPSDEQFF; cdr3_nt: TGCGCCAGCAGCCCCCGTTCCCCTCCTTCGGATGAGCAGTTCTTC